This entry concerns a single T cell receptor beta chain. Its antigen is not identified. Assay: immunoSEQ multiplex PCR; the TCRdb copy retains only in-frame clones and omits some. The sample has 70,000 or so clones; roughly 93% are singletons. These data belong to a study of cytomegalovirus exposure and HLA in healthy donors. General study results and limits: Across donors, most TCRs were seen rarely, yet some public ones were widespread. Testing in vitro showed a few CMV-associated chains specific for CMV antigens.

In germline, CDR1 is SGHTA, CDR2 FQGNSA. J was trimmed by 4 bases and V by 1 base; bases with no gene match: 5. The CDR3 is made up of 15 amino acids. This chain links TRBV7-2 with TRBJ2-5; 8 bases agree with TRBD1. Sequencing was performed on PBMCs. The receptor comes from a woman in her late teens or twenties in good health and CMV-seronegative. The CDR3 sequence: CASSLVSGGLETQYF. In DNA, the CDR3 is TGTGCCAGCAGCTTAGTATCAGGGGGCCTAGAGACCCAGTACTTC. Full variable domain (outside the CDR3, taken from reference TRBV7-2 and TRBJ2-5): GAGVSQSPSNKVTEKGKDVELRCDPISGHTALYWYRQSLGQGLEFLIYFQGNSAPDKSGLPSDRFSAERTGGSVSTLTIQRTQQEDSAVYLCASSLVSGGLETQYFGPGTRLLVL.